This T cell receptor (beta chain) came from a study of blood T cell repertoires in COVID-19 (dated by TCRdb to 2018 to 2020). Regarding the complete study: Samples covering the acute and convalescent phases of COVID-19 were provided by collaborators in the United States, Italy and Spain. The samples were drawn from two sources: the first 160 participants of the ongoing ImmuneRACE study, and 1,200 or so subjects contributed by 6 global collaborators. Deeply sampled blood TCRbeta repertoires from subjects exposed to, actively infected with, or recovered from COVID-19 were included in the dataset. Where available, HLA class I and class II types were obtained from metadata supplied by the sample provider rather than from assay-based typing. The repertoires were made available in a free public database intended to serve as a resource for research on the immune response to SARS-CoV-2. Sample metadata almost always included a de-identified subject ID, COVID-19 status, age in years and sex. The prospective study material was composed of cDNA or gDNA derived from T cells, B-cell-depleted T cells, or PBMCs. Findings and caveats that apply to the study as a whole: How much clinical and demographic metadata was included differed by source and by participant, and the metadata was provided uncurated.

V drops 6 bases and J drops 4 bases, leaving 9 bases in between. CDR1 and CDR2, looked up from the germline V gene, are MDHEN and SYDVKM. Including cysteine and phenylalanine, the CDR3 has 12 amino acids. CDR3 DNA only is kept here, 36 bases in frame from base 1. In Seattle, one collaborating source enrolled patients while the infection was active and tracked those patients longitudinally over the course of disease. Whole blood was collected in K2EDTA tubes by collaborating institutions according to the institutions' own protocols. For TCRbeta analysis, collaborator samples were shipped as frozen whole blood, as isolated PBMCs, or as DNA extracted from either sample type. TCRbeta CDR3 regions were amplified from genomic DNA using the immunoSEQ Assay, a bias-controlled multiplex PCR. From the authors' description of their analysis: Nucleated cell counts per sample were estimated from amplification of reference gene primers within the assay. Sequence reads were collapsed and filtered to measure the absolute abundance of every unique TCRbeta CDR3 rearrangement. For each sample, productive Simpson clonality was calculated as the square root of Simpson's diversity index across productive rearrangements. The immuneACCESS repertoire file appears here via TCRdb, limited to in-frame rearrangements. These files lack a portion of the clones; in checked studies, under half of the deficit traces to unresolved V genes, and the cause of the others is not known. Clonal size and the V and J genes are those of that table, whereas D and trimming came from the DNA. The sample table lists some 180,000 clones, more than 85% of them with a count of one. Of the sample, 2% to 3% falls within the top ten clones.

Concerning this clone itself: Its specific antigen is unknown. No clone much larger than this one lies a single base away; base qualities are absent.

Recombination connected TRBV28 to TRBJ1-2, with no confident D gene call. The receptor was derived from a woman at least 80 years old with COVID-19, enrolled during active disease. The source material was peripheral blood. The CDR3 amino acid sequence is: CASRDHSYGYTF. DNA sequence: TGTGCCAGCAGAGACCACAGCTATGGCTACACCTTC.